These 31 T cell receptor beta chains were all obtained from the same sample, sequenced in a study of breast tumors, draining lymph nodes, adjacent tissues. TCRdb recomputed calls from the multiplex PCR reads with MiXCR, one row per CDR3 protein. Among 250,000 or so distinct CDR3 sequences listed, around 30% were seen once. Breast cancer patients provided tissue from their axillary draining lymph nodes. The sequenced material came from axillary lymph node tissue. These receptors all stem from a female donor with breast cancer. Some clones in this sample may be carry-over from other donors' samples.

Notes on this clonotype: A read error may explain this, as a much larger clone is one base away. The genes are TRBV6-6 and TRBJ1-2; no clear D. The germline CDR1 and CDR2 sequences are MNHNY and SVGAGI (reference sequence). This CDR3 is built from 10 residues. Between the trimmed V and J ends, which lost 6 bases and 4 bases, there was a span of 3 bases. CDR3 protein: CASRRYGYTF. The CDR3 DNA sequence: TGTGCCAGCAGACGCTATGGCTACACCTTC.

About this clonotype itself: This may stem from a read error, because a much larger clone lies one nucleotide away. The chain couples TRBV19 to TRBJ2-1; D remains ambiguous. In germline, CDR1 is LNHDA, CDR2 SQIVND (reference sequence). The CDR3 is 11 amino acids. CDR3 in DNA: TGTGCCAGTACCGTCTACAATGAGCAGTCCTTC. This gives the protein CASTVYNEQSF.

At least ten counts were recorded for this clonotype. The CDR3 spells CASSPALAGYNEQFF. For the CDR3, the DNA is TGTGCCAGCAGCCCGGCCCTAGCGGGCTACAATGAGCAGTTCTTC. The chain employs TRBV12-3 or TRBV12-4 and TRBJ2-1; 8 positions agree with TRBD2. Unmatched junction bases numbered 7, after V lost 6 bases and J lost 3 bases. The CDR3 runs 15 residues.

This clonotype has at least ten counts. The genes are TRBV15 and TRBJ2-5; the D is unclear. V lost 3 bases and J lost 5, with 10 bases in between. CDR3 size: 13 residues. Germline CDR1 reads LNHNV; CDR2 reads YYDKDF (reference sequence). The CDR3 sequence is CATSRPNAETQYF. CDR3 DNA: TGTGCCACCAGCAGGCCCAACGCCGAGACCCAGTACTTC.

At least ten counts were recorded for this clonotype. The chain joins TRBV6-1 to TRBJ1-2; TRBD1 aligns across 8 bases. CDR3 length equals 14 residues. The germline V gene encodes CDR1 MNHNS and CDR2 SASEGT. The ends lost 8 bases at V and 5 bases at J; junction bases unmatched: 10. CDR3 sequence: CASGLGQGSYGYTF. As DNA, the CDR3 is TGTGCCAGCGGGTTAGGACAGGGTTCTTATGGCTACACCTTC.

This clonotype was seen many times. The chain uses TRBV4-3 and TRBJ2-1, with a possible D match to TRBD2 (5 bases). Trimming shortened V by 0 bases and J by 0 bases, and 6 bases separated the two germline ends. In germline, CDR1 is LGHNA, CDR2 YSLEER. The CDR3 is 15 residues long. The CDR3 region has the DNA TGCGCCAGCAGCCAAGAAGAGGGCTCCTACAATGAGCAGTTCTTC. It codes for CASSQEEGSYNEQFF.

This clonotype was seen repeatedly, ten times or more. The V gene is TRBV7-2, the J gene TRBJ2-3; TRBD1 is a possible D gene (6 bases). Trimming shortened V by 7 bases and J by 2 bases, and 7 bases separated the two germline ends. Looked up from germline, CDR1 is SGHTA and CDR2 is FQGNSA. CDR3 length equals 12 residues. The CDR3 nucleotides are TGTGCCAGCAACAGGGACACAGATACGCAGTATTTT. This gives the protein CASNRDTDTQYF.

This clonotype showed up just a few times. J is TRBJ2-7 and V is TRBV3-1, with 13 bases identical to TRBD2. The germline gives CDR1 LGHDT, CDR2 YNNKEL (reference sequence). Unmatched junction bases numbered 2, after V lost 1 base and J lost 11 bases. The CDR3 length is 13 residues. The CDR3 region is CASSQGTSGRKYF. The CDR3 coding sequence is TGTGCCAGCAGCCAAGGGACTAGCGGGAGAAAGTACTTC.

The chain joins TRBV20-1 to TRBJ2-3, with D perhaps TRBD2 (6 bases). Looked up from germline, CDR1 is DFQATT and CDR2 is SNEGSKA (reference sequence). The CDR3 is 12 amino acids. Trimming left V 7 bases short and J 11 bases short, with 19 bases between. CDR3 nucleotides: TGCAGTGTTCGGACTATTTACAATGAGCAGTATTTT. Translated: CSVRTIYNEQYF.

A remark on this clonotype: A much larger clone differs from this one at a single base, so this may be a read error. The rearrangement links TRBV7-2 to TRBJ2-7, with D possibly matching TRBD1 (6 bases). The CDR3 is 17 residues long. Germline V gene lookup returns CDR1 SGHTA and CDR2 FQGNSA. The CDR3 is CASSLRSGGYLSYEQHF. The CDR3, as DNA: TGTGCCAGCAGCTTAAGGTCTGGGGGCTATCTTTCCTACGAGCAGCACTTC.

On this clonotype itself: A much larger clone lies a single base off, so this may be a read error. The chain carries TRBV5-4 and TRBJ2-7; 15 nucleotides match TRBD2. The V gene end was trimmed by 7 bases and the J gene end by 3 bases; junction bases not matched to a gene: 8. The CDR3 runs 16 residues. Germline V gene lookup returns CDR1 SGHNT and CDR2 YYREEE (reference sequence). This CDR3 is CASGPGTSGRYYEQYF. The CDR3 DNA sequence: TGTGCCAGCGGCCCTGGGACTAGCGGGAGGTACTACGAGCAGTACTTC.

In nucleotides, the CDR3 is TGCAGTGCTACGTCCCCCGGGACTAGCAGCTACGAGCAGTACTTC. Translating gives CSATSPGTSSYEQYF. The V call is TRBV20-1, the J call TRBJ2-7; 9 bases line up with TRBD2. The CDR3 totals 15 residues. V dropped 4 bases and J dropped 3; count of bases not matched to a gene: 10. From germline, CDR1 is DFQATT and CDR2 SNEGSKA (reference sequence).

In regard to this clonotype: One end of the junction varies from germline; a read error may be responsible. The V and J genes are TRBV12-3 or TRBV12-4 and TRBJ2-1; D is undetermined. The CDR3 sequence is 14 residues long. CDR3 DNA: TGTGCCAGCAGTTTCGTTCCGTCCTACAGTGAGCAGTTCTTC. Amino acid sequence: CASSFVPSYSEQFF.

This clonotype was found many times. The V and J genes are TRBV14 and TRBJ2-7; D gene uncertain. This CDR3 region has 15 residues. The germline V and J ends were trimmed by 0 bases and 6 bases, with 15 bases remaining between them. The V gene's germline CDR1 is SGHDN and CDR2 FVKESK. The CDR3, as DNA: TGTGCCAGCAGCCAAGATCTCGTCGCGATCCGCGAGCAGTACTTC. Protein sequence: CASSQDLVAIREQYF.

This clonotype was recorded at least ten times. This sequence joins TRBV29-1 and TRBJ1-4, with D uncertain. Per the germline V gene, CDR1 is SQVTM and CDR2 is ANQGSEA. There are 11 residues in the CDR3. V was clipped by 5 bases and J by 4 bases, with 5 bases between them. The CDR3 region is CSVRSNEKLFF. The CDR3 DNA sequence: TGCAGCGTTCGCAGTAATGAAAAACTGTTTTTT.

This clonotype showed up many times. The CDR3 region has the DNA TGTGCCAGTAGTTTCGCAGGACGGTACGAGCAGTACTTC. This translates into CASSFAGRYEQYF. The chain links TRBV19 to TRBJ2-7; no definite D call. V was cut by 5 bases and J by 4 bases, with 12 bases left in between. Germline V gene sequence: CDR1 LNHDA, CDR2 SQIVND (reference sequence). The CDR3 extends over 13 amino acids.

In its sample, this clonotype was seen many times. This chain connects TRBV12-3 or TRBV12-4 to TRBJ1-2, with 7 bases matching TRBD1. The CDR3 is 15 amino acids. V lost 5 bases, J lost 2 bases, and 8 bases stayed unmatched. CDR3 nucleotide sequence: TGTGCCAGCAGTCTCCTGGGACAGCTCAACTATGGCTACACCTTC. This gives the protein CASSLLGQLNYGYTF.

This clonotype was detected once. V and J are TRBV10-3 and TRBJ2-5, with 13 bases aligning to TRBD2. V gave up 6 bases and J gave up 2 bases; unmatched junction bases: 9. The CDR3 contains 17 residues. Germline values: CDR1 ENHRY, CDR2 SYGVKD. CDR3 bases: TGTGCCATCAGACCCACGACTAGCGGGAGGAATCAAGAGACCCAGTACTTC. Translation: CAIRPTTSGRNQETQYF.

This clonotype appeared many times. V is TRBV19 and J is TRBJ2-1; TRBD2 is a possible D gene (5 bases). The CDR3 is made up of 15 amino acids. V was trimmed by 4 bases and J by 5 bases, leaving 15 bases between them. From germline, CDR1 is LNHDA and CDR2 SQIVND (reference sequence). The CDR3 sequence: CASSNPGNGDNEQFF. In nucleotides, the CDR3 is TGTGCCAGTAGTAATCCCGGAAACGGGGACAATGAGCAGTTCTTC.

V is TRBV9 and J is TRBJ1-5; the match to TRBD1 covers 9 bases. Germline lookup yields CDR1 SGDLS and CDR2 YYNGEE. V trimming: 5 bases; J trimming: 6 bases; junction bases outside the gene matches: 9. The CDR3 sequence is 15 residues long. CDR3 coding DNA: TGTGCCAGCAGTGCTAGGGGGACAGGGACTCAGCCCCAGCATTTT. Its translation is CASSARGTGTQPQHF. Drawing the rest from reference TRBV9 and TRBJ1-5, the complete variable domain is DSGVTQTPKHLITATGQRVTLRCSPRSGDLSVYWYQQSLDQGLQFLIQYYNGEERAKGNILERFSAQQFPDLHSELNLSSLELGDSALYFCASSARGTGTQPQHFGDGTRLSIL.

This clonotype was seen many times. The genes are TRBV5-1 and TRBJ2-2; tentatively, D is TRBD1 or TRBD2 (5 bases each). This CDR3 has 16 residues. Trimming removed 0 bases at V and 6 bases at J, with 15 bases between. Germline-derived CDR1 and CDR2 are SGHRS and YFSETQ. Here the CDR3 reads CASSLAGVGVAGELFF. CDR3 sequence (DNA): TGCGCCAGCAGCTTGGCCGGTGTGGGGGTCGCCGGGGAGCTGTTTTTT.

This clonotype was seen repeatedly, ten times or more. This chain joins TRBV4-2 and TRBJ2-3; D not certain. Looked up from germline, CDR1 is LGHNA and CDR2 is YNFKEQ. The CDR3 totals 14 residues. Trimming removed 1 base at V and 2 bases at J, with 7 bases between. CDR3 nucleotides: TGTGCCAGCAGCCAAGCCCAGGACACAGATACGCAGTATTTT. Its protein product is CASSQAQDTDTQYF.

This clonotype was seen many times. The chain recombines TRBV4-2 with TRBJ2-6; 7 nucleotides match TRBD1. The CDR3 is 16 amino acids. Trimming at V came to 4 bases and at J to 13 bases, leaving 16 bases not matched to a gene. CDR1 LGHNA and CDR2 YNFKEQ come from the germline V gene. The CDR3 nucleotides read TGTGCCAGCAGCCCCGATAGAGGCAGCACGACAGGGGTCCTGACTTTC. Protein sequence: CASSPDRGSTTGVLTF.

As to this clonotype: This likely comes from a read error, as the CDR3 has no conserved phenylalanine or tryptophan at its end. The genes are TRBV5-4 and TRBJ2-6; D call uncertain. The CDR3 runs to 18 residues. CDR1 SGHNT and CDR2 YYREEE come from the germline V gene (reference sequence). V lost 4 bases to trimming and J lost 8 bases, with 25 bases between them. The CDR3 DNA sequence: TGTGCCAGCAGCCAACCCCTCCCAGGTCTGACCGGGCCCAACGTCCTGACTCTC. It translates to CASSQPLPGLTGPNVLTL.

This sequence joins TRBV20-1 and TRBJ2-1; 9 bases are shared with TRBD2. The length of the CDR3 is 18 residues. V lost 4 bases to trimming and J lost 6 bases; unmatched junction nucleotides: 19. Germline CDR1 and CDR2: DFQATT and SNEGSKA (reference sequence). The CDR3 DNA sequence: TGCAGTGCTATTAGTTCGCTAGCGGGGACTACCGGGGGCAATGAGCAGTTCTTC. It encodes CSAISSLAGTTGGNEQFF.

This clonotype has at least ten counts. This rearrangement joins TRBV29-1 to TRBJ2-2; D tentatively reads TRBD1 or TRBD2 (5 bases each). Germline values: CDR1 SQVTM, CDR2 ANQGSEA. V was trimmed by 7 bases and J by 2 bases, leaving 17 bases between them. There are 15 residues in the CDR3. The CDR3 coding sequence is TGCAGCGCAAGTGGTCCTTGGGACAACACCGGGGAGCTGTTTTTT. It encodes CSASGPWDNTGELFF.

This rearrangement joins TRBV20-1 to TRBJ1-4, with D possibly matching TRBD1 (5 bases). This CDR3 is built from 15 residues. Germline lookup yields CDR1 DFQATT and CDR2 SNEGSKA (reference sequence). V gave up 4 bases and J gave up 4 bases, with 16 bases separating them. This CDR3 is CSANTGLAGNEKLFF. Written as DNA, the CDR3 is TGCAGTGCTAATACGGGACTAGCGGGTAATGAAAAACTGTTTTTT.

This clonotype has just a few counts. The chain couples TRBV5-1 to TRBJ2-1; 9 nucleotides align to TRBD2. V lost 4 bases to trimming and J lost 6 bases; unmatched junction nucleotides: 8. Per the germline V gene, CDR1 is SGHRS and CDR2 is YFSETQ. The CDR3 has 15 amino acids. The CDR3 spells CASSVSGRIGNEQFF. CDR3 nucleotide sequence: TGCGCCAGCAGCGTTAGCGGGAGAATAGGCAATGAGCAGTTCTTC.

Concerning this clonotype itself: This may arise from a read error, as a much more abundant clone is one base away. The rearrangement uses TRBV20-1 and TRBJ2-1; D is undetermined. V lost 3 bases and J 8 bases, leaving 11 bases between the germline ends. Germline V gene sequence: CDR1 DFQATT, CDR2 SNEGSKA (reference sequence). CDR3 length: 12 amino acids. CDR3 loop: CSASTTVDEQFF. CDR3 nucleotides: TGCAGTGCTAGTACCACCGTCGATGAGCAGTTCTTC.

The CDR3 region has the DNA TGTGCCAGCAGTAATGGGACAGATCTCTACGAGCAGTACTTC. Amino acid sequence: CASSNGTDLYEQYF. The chain carries TRBV27 and TRBJ2-7, with TRBD1 matching 7 bases. With V trimmed by 5 bases and J by 3 bases, 7 bases remained unmatched. CDR1 is MNHEY, CDR2 SMNVEV, per germline (reference sequence). This CDR3 is 14 amino acids long.

CDR3 coding DNA: TGTGCCAGCTCACCAGGAGACATCACCCTGTTTTTT. It is translated as CASSPGDITLFF. The V and J genes are TRBV18 and TRBJ2-2; D uncertain. The CDR3 extends over 12 amino acids. Trimming stripped 2 bases from V and 14 bases from J, with 12 bases between. Germline loops: CDR1 KGHSH, CDR2 LQKENI.